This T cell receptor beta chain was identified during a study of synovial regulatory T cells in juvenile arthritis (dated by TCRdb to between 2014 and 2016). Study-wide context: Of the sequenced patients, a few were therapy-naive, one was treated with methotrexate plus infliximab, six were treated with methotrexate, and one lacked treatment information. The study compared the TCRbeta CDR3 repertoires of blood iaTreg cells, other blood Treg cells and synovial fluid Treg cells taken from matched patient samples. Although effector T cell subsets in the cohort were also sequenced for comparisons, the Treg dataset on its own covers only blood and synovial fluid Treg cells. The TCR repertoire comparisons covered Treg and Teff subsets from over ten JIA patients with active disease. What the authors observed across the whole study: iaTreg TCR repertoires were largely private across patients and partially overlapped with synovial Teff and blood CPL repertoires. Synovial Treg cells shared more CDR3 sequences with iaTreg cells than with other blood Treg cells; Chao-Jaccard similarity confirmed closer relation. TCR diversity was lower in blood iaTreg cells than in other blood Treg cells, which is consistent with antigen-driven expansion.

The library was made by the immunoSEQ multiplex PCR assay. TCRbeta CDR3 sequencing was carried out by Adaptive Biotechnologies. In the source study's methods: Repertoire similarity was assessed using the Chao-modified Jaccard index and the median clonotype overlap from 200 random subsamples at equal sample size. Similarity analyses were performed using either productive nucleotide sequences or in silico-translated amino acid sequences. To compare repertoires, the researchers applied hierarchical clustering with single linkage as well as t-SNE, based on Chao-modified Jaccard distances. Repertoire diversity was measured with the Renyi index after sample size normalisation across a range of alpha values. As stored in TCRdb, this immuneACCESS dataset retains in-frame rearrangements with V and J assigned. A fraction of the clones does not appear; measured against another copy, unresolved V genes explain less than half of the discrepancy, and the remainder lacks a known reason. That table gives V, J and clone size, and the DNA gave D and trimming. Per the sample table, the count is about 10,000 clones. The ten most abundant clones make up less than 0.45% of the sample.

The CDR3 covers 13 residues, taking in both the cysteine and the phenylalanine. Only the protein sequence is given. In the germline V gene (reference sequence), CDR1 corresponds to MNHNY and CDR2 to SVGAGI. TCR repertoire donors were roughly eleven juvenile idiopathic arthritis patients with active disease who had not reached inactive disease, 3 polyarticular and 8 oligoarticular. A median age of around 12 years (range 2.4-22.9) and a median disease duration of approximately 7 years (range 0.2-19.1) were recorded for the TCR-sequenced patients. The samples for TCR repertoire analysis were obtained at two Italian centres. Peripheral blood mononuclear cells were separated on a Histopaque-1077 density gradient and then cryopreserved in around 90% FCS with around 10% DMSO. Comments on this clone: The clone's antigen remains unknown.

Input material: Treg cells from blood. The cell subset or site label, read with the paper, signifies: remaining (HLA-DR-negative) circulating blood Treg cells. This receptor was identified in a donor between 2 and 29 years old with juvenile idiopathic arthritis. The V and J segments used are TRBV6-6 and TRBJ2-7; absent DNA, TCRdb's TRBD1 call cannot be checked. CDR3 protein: CASSPTGTYEQYF.